The 30 T cell receptor beta chains below come from one sample, sequenced in a study of T cells in Graves' hyperthyroidism and ophthalmopathy. RNA transcripts gave rise to amplified TCR beta CDR3 regions. The study used the HTBI primer set for a first-round RT-PCR of the TCR CDR3. MiXCR, applied by TCRdb to the multiplex PCR reads, yields one record per CDR3 protein. The table records around 600,000 distinct CDR3 sequences, roughly 14% of them present only once. Input material: blood. The receptors derive from a woman in her forties or fifties with Graves' ophthalmopathy.

This clonotype was detected ten times or more. The chain recombines TRBV30 with TRBJ2-5; a weak D match, TRBD1 (6 bases). Trimming cost V 0 bases and J 7 bases, with 6 bases left between them. The CDR3 is 11 residues long. The germline CDR1 and CDR2 sequences are GTSNPN and SVGIG (reference sequence). CDR3 region: CAWSVQGTQYF. The CDR3 nucleotides read TGTGCCTGGAGTGTACAGGGGACCCAGTACTTC.

This clonotype has at least ten counts. The CDR3 sequence: CASSRSPPLETQYF. In nucleotides, the CDR3 is TGTGCCAGCAGCCGTTCGCCCCCCCTTGAGACCCAGTACTTC. The V call is TRBV27, the J call TRBJ2-5; D uncertain. The CDR3 extends over 14 amino acids. The germline V and J ends were trimmed by 6 bases and 5 bases, with 16 bases remaining between them. Per germline, CDR1 MNHEY and CDR2 SMNVEV (reference sequence).

The V call is TRBV12-3 or TRBV12-4, the J call TRBJ1-2, with D uncertain. V was clipped by 6 bases and J by 8 bases, with 19 bases between them. The CDR3 runs 14 residues. In nucleotides, the CDR3 is TGTGCCAGCAGCCTCCTCCGTGGTATAGGGGGCTACACCTTC. It encodes CASSLLRGIGGYTF.

The J gene is TRBJ2-4, the V gene TRBV20-1; 9 bases fit TRBD2. Germline V gives CDR1 DFQATT, CDR2 SNEGSKA (reference sequence). V shed 0 bases, J shed 4 bases, and the junction held 4 bases outside the gene matches. There are 15 residues in the CDR3. DNA of the CDR3: TGCAGTGCTAGAGATGTCCTAGCGGGAAAAAACATTCAGTACTTC. This gives the protein CSARDVLAGKNIQYF.

A few counts support this clonotype. The chain combines TRBV20-1 with TRBJ2-2; 11 bases align to TRBD2. The CDR3 is 14 amino acids. V shed 1 base and J 6 bases; nucleotides not matched to a gene: 1. From germline, CDR1 is DFQATT and CDR2 SNEGSKA (reference sequence). The CDR3 spells CSARVSGGAGELFF. The CDR3 DNA reads as TGCAGTGCTAGAGTTAGCGGGGGGGCCGGGGAGCTGTTTTTT.

This clonotype was detected a few times. V usage is TRBV12-3 or TRBV12-4 and J usage is TRBJ2-3; 7 nucleotides align to TRBD1. Losses at the gene ends were 5 bases for V and 2 bases for J; bases not matched to a gene: 7. This CDR3 is built from 15 residues. The CDR3 here is CASSPRQGSTDTQYF. The CDR3 DNA reads as TGTGCCAGCAGTCCCCGACAGGGATCCACAGATACGCAGTATTTT.

In its sample, this clonotype was seen a few times. The chain is built from TRBV6-2 or TRBV6-3 and TRBJ2-7; no firm D call. Germline lookup yields CDR1 MNHEY and CDR2 SVGEGT. This CDR3 has 13 amino acids. V was pared by 0 bases and J by 7 bases, with 10 bases between. CDR3 sequence reads: CASSYSNFLEQYF. As DNA, the CDR3 is TGTGCCAGCAGTTACTCGAATTTTTTGGAGCAGTACTTC.

This clonotype was seen repeatedly, ten times or more. The chain combines TRBV9 with TRBJ2-5, with D hard to call. Germline V gives CDR1 SGDLS, CDR2 YYNGEE. Between the trimmed V and J ends, which lost 4 bases and 1 base, there was a span of 11 bases. The length of the CDR3 is 14 residues. CDR3 sequence: CASSYAVSQETQYF. DNA of the CDR3: TGTGCCAGCAGCTACGCCGTTTCCCAAGAGACCCAGTACTTC.

The table lists this clonotype with many counts. The genes are TRBV6-2 or TRBV6-3 and TRBJ1-1, with D unresolved. This CDR3 region has 14 residues. The V gene's germline CDR1 is MNHEY and CDR2 SVGEGT. V dropped 2 bases and J dropped 0 bases, with 7 bases sitting between them. The DNA for the CDR3 is TGTGCCAGCAGTTACCCTACAGTGAACACTGAAGCTTTCTTT. This encodes CASSYPTVNTEAFF.

The table lists this clonotype with many counts. V and J are TRBV7-9 and TRBJ2-1, with 12 bases identical to TRBD2. Germline lookup yields CDR1 SEHNR and CDR2 FQNEAQ (reference sequence). The CDR3 extends over 14 amino acids. V was pared by 1 base and J by 10 bases, with 2 bases of the junction left unmatched. The CDR3 DNA follows: TGTGCCAGCAGCTTAGTGGGACTAGCGGGCGAGCAGTTCTTC. Amino acids: CASSLVGLAGEQFF.

At least ten counts were recorded for this clonotype. The J gene is TRBJ2-7, the V gene TRBV7-6, with D unclear. CDR3 length equals 14 residues. Trimming left V 1 base short and J 4 bases short, with 11 bases between. In germline, CDR1 is SGHVS, CDR2 FNYEAQ. The CDR3 sequence: CASSLGSRPYEQYF. CDR3 sequence (DNA): TGTGCCAGCAGCTTAGGCAGTCGCCCGTACGAGCAGTACTTC. The whole variable domain, filled in from reference TRBV7-6 and TRBJ2-7, reads GAGVSQSPRYKVTKRGQDVALRCDPISGHVSLYWYRQALGQGPEFLTYFNYEAQQDKSGLPNDRFSAERPEGSISTLTIQRTEQRDSAMYRCASSLGSRPYEQYFGPGTRLTVT.

The V and J genes are TRBV2 and TRBJ2-1; 8 bases agree with TRBD2. V lost 3 bases to trimming and J lost 9 bases; unmatched junction nucleotides: 4. From germline, CDR1 is SNHLY and CDR2 FYNNEI. This CDR3 is 13 amino acids long. Here the CDR3 reads CASSEGLGAEQFF. The CDR3 DNA reads as TGTGCCAGCAGTGAGGGACTAGGGGCTGAGCAGTTCTTC.

The sample holds many counts of this clonotype. The V call is TRBV20-1, the J call TRBJ2-2; 13 bases align to TRBD2. The CDR3 has 16 residues. J lost 5 bases, V lost 1 base, and 4 bases had no gene match. The V gene's germline CDR1 is DFQATT and CDR2 SNEGSKA (reference sequence). The CDR3 here is CSARGLAGGGTGELFF. CDR3 in DNA: TGCAGTGCTAGAGGACTAGCGGGAGGTGGTACCGGGGAGCTGTTTTTT.

This clonotype was detected a few times. CDR3 in DNA: TGTGCCAGCAGTTTAAGAGTGGGAGGGAGGGCCGGGGAGCTGTTTTTT. This gives the protein CASSLRVGGRAGELFF. The chain recombines TRBV12-3 or TRBV12-4 with TRBJ2-2; TRBD2 agrees at 7 bases. The CDR3 loop spans 16 amino acids. The V and J ends lost 2 bases and 6 bases, in that order; junction bases with no gene match: 9.

This clonotype has only a few counts. This chain connects TRBV20-1 to TRBJ1-5, with 7 bases aligning to TRBD1. After removal of 3 bases from V and 3 bases from J, the junction contained 14 bases not matched to a gene. This CDR3 spans 17 amino acids. Germline CDR1 reads DFQATT; CDR2 reads SNEGSKA (reference sequence). CDR3 nucleotide sequence: TGCAGTGCTAGCCGTAGACAAACAGGGGATCCCAATCAGCCCCAGCATTTT. Translation gives CSASRRQTGDPNQPQHF.

This clonotype was recorded many times. The V call is TRBV24-1, the J call TRBJ2-5; D uncertain. This CDR3 is built from 16 residues. Between the trimmed V and J ends, which lost 2 bases and 2 bases, there was a span of 14 bases. Germline lookup yields CDR1 KGHDR and CDR2 SFDVKD. This CDR3 is CATSDYAERGQETQYF. Written as DNA, the CDR3 is TGTGCCACCAGTGATTATGCGGAAAGAGGACAAGAGACCCAGTACTTC.

At least ten counts were recorded for this clonotype. This chain links TRBV6-1 with TRBJ2-3; D ambiguous. The CDR3 totals 14 residues. Germline CDR1 and CDR2: MNHNS and SASEGT. V shed 2 bases and J shed 1 base, with 7 bases lying between them. The CDR3 coding sequence is TGTGCCAGCAGTGAACTAGTAGGCACAGATACGCAGTATTTT. Protein product: CASSELVGTDTQYF.

Notes on this clonotype: This may come from a read error, since a much larger clone is one base off. V is TRBV5-6 and J is TRBJ1-1, with D uncertain. This CDR3 comprises 12 residues. Trimming cost V 2 bases and J 6 bases, with 8 bases left between them. Looked up from germline, CDR1 is SGHDT and CDR2 is YYEEEE. The CDR3 coding sequence is TGTGCCAGCAGCTTTGAGGGCCCTGAAGCTTTCTTT. Translating gives CASSFEGPEAFF.

The V call is TRBV27, the J call TRBJ1-5; 10 bases align to TRBD1. CDR3 size: 16 residues. CDR1 and CDR2 (germline): MNHEY, SMNVEV (reference sequence). V gave up 0 bases and J gave up 6 bases; unmatched junction bases: 5. The CDR3 spells CASSLSGTGDGQPQHF. The CDR3 region has the DNA TGTGCCAGCAGTTTATCGGGGACAGGGGATGGTCAGCCCCAGCATTTT.

The sample holds a few counts of this clonotype. The gene calls are TRBV4-2 and TRBJ1-1; no reliable D call. V was cut by 1 base and J by 0 bases, with 18 bases left in between. The germline V gene has CDR1 LGHNA and CDR2 YNFKEQ. The CDR3 covers 18 residues. The DNA of the CDR3 is TGTGCCAGCAGCCAAGCGGGCAGGAAGGACGACGTGAACACTGAAGCTTTCTTT. It specifies CASSQAGRKDDVNTEAFF.

This clonotype was detected a few times. V is TRBV29-1 and J is TRBJ2-1, with D perhaps matching TRBD1 (6 bases). Trimming removed 3 bases at V and 6 bases at J, with 18 bases between. Germline loops: CDR1 SQVTM, CDR2 ANQGSEA. CDR3 length: 15 residues. The CDR3 bases are TGCAGCGTTGATTTTCGGGCAGGGGTTGGCAATGAGCAGTTCTTC. This sequence encodes CSVDFRAGVGNEQFF.

Written as DNA, the CDR3 is TGTGCCAGCAGCCAGGAGAGGAGGGCCGCCACCGGGGAGCTGTTTTTT. Translation gives CASSQERRAATGELFF. The chain carries TRBV5-6 and TRBJ2-2; possible D gene TRBD2, 6 bases. This CDR3 spans 16 amino acids. Germline CDR1 is SGHDT and CDR2 is YYEEEE. The V end was cut by 4 bases, the J end by 4 bases, with 17 bases between.

V gene TRBV4-1 combines with J gene TRBJ2-1, with 7 positions matching TRBD2. Germline CDR1 and CDR2: MGHRA and YSYEKL. The trim removed 0 bases at V and 6 bases at J, leaving 5 bases unmatched. This CDR3 contains 15 residues. CDR3 region: CASSQDRWTSNEQFF. CDR3 nucleotides: TGCGCCAGCAGCCAAGATCGGTGGACTAGCAATGAGCAGTTCTTC.

Ten or more counts support this clonotype. The chain has TRBV5-1 and TRBJ2-7; the D is unclear. Trimming pared 0 bases from V and 0 bases from J, leaving 7 bases between. The CDR3 length is 14 residues. Germline V lookup: CDR1 SGHRS, CDR2 YFSETQ. CDR3 nucleotide sequence: TGCGCCAGCAGCTTGGCCTTTCTCTCCTACGAGCAGTACTTC. Translation gives CASSLAFLSYEQYF. Using reference TRBV5-1 and TRBJ2-7 for the parts outside the CDR3, the full variable domain is KAGVTQTPRYLIKTRGQQVTLSCSPISGHRSVSWYQQTPGQGLQFLFEYFSETQRNKGNFPGRFSGRQFSNSRSEMNVSTLELGDSALYLCASSLAFLSYEQYFGPGTRLTVT.

This clonotype was counted a few times. This chain connects TRBV25-1 to TRBJ2-5, with D perhaps matching TRBD2 (5 bases). Germline CDR1 is MGHDK and CDR2 is SYGVNS. The CDR3 covers 13 residues. Between the trimmed V and J ends, which lost 4 bases and 4 bases, there was a span of 10 bases. In DNA, the CDR3 is TGTGCCAGCAGTGTACCGGCGGGAGAGACCCAGTACTTC. The encoded protein is CASSVPAGETQYF.

There are many counts of this clonotype. V is TRBV12-3 or TRBV12-4 and J is TRBJ2-6; no clear D gene. The length of the CDR3 is 15 residues. Trimming pared 6 bases from V and 0 bases from J, leaving 9 bases between. The CDR3 DNA reads TGTGCCAGCAGATCGGCGCACTCTGGGGCCAACGTCCTGACTTTC. This sequence encodes CASRSAHSGANVLTF.

This clonotype was counted many times. The chain joins TRBV13 to TRBJ1-1; D is possibly TRBD1 (6 bases). V was clipped by 5 bases and J by 0 bases, with 13 bases between them. This CDR3 has 15 amino acids. Germline loops: CDR1 PRHDT, CDR2 FYEKMQ (reference sequence). The CDR3 spells CASSPTGKMNTEAFF. Written as DNA, the CDR3 is TGTGCCAGCAGCCCTACAGGGAAAATGAACACTGAAGCTTTCTTT.

J is TRBJ2-1 and V is TRBV4-2; 9 nucleotides align to TRBD1. The CDR3 runs to 15 residues. Germline assignment: CDR1 LGHNA and CDR2 YNFKEQ. Trimming took 2 bases from V and 8 from J; bases not matched to a gene: 7. CDR3 amino acids: CASSQSGQGRDEQFF. DNA of the CDR3: TGTGCCAGCAGCCAATCGGGACAGGGCCGCGATGAGCAGTTCTTC.

The chain joins TRBV12-3 or TRBV12-4 to TRBJ1-5, with 7 nucleotides matching TRBD1. Germline trimming cut 5 bases from V and 2 bases from J; bases unmatched to any gene: 6. The CDR3 runs 15 residues. The CDR3 sequence: CASSQQGLGNQPQHF. The CDR3 DNA reads TGTGCCAGCAGTCAACAGGGGCTTGGCAATCAGCCCCAGCATTTT.

Ten or more counts support this clonotype. The chain links TRBV28 to TRBJ2-2; D gene unclear. The CDR3 is made up of 15 amino acids. Germline V CDR1 and CDR2: MDHEN, SYDVKM. V dropped 7 bases and J dropped 4 bases, with 16 bases sitting between them. The CDR3 DNA reads TGTGCCAGCACATCGGGTGGGGTGTCCACCGGGGAGCTGTTTTTT. This gives the protein CASTSGGVSTGELFF.